The 2 T cell receptor beta chains below all came from one sample that was sequenced in a study of blood T cells in healthy people across ages. A sample-barcoded 5' primer and a J-beta primer mix were used in a second PCR of about 7 to 11 cycles. TCRdb reprocessed the 5' RACE reads via MiXCR and lists one record per CDR3 protein. The sample holds about 2 million distinct CDR3 sequences, around half seen once. Sample: blood. The receptors come from a woman aged 35 to 49 in good health.

The chain carries TRBV27 and TRBJ2-7; 16 bases map to TRBD2. Losses at the gene ends were 5 bases for V and 7 bases for J; bases not matched to a gene: 14. CDR1 and CDR2 (germline): MNHEY, SMNVEV (reference sequence). The CDR3 spans 18 residues. The CDR3 DNA sequence: TGTGCCAGCAGTGTCACCGGGACTAGCGGGGGGGTCTACAATGAGCAGTACTTC. It yields the protein CASSVTGTSGGVYNEQYF.

As regards this clonotype: This may be a read error, as it is one base from a much larger clone. J is TRBJ2-5 and V is TRBV6-1; 10 nucleotides line up with TRBD2. With V trimmed by 5 bases and J by 11 bases, 20 bases remained unmatched. Germline V gives CDR1 MNHNS, CDR2 SASEGT. The CDR3 runs to 17 residues. CDR3 in amino acids: CASSPLSGGPSYNEQYF. The CDR3, as DNA: TGTGCCAGCAGTCCCCTTAGCGGGGGGCCATCCTACAATGAGCAGTACTTC.